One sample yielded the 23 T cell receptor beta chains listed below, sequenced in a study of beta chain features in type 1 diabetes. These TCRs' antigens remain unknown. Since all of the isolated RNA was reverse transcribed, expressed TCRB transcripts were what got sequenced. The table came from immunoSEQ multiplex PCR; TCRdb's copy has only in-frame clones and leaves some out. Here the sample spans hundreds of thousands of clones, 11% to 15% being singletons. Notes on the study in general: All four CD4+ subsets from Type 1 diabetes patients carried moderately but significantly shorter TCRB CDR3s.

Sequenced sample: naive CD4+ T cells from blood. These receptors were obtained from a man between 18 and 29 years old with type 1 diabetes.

For the CDR3, the DNA is TGTGCCTGGAGTGACGACAGGGGAGGTGGCTACACCTTC. Protein sequence: CAWSDDRGGGYTF. The chain joins TRBV30 to TRBJ1-2; 8 nucleotides align to TRBD1. With 1 base clipped from V and 7 bases from J, the junction kept 5 bases outside the gene matches. Germline CDR1 is GTSNPN and CDR2 is SVGIG (reference sequence). The CDR3 runs 13 residues.

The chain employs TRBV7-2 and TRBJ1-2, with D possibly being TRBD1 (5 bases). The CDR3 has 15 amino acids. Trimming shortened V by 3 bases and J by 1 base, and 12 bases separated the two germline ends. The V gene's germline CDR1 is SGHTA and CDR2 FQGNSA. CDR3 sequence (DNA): TGTGCCAGCAGCTTGAGCGACAGCTTTAACTATGGCTACACCTTC. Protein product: CASSLSDSFNYGYTF.

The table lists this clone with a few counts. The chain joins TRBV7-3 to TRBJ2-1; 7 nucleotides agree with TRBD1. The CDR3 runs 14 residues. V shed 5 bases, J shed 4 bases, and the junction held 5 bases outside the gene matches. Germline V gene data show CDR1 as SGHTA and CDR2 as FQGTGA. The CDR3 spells CASSAGTDYNEQFF. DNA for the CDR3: TGTGCCAGCAGCGCCGGGACAGATTACAATGAGCAGTTCTTC.

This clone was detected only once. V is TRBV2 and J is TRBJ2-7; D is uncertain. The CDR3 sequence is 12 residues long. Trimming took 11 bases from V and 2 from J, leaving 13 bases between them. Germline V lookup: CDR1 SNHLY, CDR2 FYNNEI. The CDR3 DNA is TGTGCCTTATCAGACACTACCTACGAGCAGTACTTC. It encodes CALSDTTYEQYF.

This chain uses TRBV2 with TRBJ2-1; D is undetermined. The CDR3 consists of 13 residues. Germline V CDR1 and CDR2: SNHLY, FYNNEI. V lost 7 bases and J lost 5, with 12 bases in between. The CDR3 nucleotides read TGTGCCAGCAATCTGTACTATAACAATGAGCAGTTCTTC. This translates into CASNLYYNNEQFF.

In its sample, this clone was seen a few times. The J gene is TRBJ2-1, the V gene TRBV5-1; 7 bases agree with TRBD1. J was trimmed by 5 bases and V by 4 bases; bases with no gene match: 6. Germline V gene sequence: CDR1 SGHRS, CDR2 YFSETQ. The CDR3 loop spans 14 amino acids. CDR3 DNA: TGCGCCAGCAGCCAACGACAGGGAAACAATGAGCAGTTCTTC. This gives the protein CASSQRQGNNEQFF. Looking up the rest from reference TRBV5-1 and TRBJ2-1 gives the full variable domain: KAGVTQTPRYLIKTRGQQVTLSCSPISGHRSVSWYQQTPGQGLQFLFEYFSETQRNKGNFPGRFSGRQFSNSRSEMNVSTLELGDSALYLCASSQRQGNNEQFFGPGTRLTVL.

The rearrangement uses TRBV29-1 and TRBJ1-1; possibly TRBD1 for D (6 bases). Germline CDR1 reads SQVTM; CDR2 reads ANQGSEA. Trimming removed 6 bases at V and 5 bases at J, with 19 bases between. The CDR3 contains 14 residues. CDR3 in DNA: TGCAGCGTGGGGGTTACAGGGCGCTTAACTGAAGCTTTCTTT. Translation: CSVGVTGRLTEAFF.

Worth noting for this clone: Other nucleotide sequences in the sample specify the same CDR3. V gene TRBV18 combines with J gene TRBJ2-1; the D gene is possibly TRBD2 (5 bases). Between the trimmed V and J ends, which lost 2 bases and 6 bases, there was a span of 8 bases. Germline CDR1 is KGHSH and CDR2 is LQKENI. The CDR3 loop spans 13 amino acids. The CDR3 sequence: CASSPGGGNEQFF. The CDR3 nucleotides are TGTGCCAGCTCACCAGGAGGTGGCAATGAGCAGTTCTTC.

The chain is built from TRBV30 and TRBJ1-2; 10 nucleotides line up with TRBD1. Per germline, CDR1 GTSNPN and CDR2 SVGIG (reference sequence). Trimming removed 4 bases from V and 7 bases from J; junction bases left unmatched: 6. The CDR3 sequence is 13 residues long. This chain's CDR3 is CAWNSRDRGGYTF. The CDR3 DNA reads TGTGCCTGGAATAGCCGGGACAGGGGTGGCTACACCTTC. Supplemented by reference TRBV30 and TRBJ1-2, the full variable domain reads SQTIHQWPATLVQPVGSPLSLECTVEGTSNPNLYWYRQAAGRGLQLLFYSVGIGQISSEVPQNLSASRPQDRQFILSSKKLLLSDSGFYLCAWNSRDRGGYTFGSGTRLTVV.

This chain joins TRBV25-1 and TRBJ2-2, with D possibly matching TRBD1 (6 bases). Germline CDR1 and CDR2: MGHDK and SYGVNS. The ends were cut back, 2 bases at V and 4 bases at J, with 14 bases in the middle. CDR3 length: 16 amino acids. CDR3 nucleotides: TGTGCCAGCAGTGAAGGGGGCAGGGTAGGCACCGGGGAGCTGTTTTTT. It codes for CASSEGGRVGTGELFF.

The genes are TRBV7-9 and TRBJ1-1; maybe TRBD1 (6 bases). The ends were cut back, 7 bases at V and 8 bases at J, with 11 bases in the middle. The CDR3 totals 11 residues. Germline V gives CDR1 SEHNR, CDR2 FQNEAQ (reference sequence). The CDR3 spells CASTGGPEAFF. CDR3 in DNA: TGTGCCAGCACCGGGGGGCCAGAAGCTTTCTTT.

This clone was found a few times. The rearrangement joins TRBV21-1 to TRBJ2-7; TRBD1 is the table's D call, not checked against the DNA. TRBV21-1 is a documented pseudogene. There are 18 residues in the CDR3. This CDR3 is CASSPLTVEWTESYEQYF. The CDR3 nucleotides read TGTGCCAGCAGCCCTCTGACCGTGGAGTGGACAGAATCTTACGAGCAGTACTTC.

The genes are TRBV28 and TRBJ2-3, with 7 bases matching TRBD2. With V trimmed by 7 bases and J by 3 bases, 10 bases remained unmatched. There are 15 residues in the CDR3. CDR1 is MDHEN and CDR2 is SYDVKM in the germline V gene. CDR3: CASITLGRGTDTQYF. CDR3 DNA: TGTGCCAGCATTACACTGGGGAGGGGAACAGATACGCAGTATTTT.

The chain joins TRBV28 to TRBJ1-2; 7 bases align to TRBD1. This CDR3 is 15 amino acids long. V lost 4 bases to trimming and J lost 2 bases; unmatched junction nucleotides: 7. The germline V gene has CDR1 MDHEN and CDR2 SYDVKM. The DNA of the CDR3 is TGTGCCAGCAGTTCCTCGACAGGGATAAACTATGGCTACACCTTC. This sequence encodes CASSSSTGINYGYTF.

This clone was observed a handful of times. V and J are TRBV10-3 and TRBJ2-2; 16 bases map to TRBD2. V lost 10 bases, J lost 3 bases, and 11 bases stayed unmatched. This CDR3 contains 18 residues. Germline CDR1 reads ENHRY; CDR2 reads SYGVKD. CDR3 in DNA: TGTGCCACCGATACCGGGACTAGCGGGAGGGCTTACACCGGGGAGCTGTTTTTT. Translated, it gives CATDTGTSGRAYTGELFF.

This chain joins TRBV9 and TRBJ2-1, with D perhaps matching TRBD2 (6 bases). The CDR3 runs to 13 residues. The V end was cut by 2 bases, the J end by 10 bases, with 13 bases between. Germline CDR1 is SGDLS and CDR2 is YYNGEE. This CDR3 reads CASSVQRGGEQFF. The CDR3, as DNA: TGTGCCAGCAGCGTGCAAAGGGGAGGCGAGCAGTTCTTC.

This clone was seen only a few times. CDR3 in DNA: TGTGCCAGCAGCTTATCTAGGATGGACACTGAAGCTTTCTTT. Translating it yields CASSLSRMDTEAFF. V is TRBV7-9 and J is TRBJ1-1; D uncertain. Between the trimmed V and J ends, which lost 2 bases and 3 bases, there was a span of 10 bases. Germline V gives CDR1 SEHNR, CDR2 FQNEAQ (reference sequence). CDR3 length: 14 amino acids.

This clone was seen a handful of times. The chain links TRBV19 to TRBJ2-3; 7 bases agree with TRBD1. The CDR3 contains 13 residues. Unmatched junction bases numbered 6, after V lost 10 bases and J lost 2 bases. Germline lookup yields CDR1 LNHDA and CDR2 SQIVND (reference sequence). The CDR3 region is CATSGQTTDTQYF. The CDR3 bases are TGTGCCACCTCGGGACAGACCACAGATACGCAGTATTTT.

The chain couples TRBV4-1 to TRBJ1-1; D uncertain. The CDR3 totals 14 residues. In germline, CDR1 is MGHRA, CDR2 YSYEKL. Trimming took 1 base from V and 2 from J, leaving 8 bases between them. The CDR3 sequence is CASSQVRPNTEAFF. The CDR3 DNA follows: TGCGCCAGCAGCCAAGTCCGCCCTAACACTGAAGCTTTCTTT.

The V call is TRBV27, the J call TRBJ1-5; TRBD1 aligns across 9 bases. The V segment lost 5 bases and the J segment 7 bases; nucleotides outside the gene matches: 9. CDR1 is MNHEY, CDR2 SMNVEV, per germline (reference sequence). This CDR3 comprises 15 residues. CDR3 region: CASSPLGQGGQPQHF. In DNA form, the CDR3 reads TGTGCCAGCAGTCCCCTGGGACAGGGAGGCCAGCCCCAGCATTTT.

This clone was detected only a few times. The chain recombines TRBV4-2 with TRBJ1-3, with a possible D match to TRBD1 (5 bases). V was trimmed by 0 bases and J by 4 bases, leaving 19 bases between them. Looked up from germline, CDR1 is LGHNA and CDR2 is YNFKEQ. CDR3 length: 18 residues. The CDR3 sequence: CASSQDLMGGMGGNTIYF. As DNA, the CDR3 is TGTGCCAGCAGCCAAGATCTGATGGGGGGAATGGGAGGAAACACCATATATTTT.

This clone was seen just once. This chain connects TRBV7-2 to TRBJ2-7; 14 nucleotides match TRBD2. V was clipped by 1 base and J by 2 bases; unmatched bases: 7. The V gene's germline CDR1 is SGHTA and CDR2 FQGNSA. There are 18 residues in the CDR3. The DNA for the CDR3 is TGTGCCAGCAGCTTAGTGGGGACTAGCGGGAGTGAAACCTACGAGCAGTACTTC. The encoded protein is CASSLVGTSGSETYEQYF.

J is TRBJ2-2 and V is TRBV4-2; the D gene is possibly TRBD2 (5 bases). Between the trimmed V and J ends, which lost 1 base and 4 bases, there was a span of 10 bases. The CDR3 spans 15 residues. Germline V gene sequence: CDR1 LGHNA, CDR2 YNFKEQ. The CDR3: CASSQAVGVTGELFF. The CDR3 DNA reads TGTGCCAGCAGCCAAGCAGTCGGGGTCACCGGGGAGCTGTTTTTT.